Described below is a single T cell receptor beta chain sequence and its context. V was pared by 2 bases and J by 4 bases, with 15 bases between. Germline CDR1 reads SGDLS; CDR2 reads YYNGEE. The CDR3 sequence is 15 residues long. The data originate from a study of beta chain features in type 1 diabetes. Expressed TCRB transcripts were sequenced after all isolated RNA was converted to cDNA. Libraries were prepared by immunoSEQ multiplex PCR; TCRdb keeps only in-frame clonotypes and omits some of them. In the table there are roughly 300,000 clones, roughly 8% of which are singletons. The chain has TRBV9 and TRBJ1-2, with a weak D call TRBD1 (5 bases). The sequence was collected from a woman aged 18 to 35 in good health. Material: central memory CD4+ T cells from blood. The DNA of the CDR3 is TGTGCCAGCAGCGTCCAGGGAGGCTTAGGCTATGGCTACACCTTC. It translates to CASSVQGGLGYGYTF.